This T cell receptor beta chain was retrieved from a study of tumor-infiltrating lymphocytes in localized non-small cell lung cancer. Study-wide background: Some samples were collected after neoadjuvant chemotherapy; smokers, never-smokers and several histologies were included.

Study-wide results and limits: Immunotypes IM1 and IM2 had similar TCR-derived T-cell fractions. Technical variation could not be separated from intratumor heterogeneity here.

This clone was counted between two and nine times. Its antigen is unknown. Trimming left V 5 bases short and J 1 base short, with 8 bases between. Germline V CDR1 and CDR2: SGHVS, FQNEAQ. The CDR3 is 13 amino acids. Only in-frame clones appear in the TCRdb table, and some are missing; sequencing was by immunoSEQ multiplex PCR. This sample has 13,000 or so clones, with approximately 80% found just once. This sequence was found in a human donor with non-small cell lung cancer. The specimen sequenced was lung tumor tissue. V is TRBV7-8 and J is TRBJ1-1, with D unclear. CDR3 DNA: TGTGCCAGCAGCCCCACAGAGAACACTGAAGCTTTCTTT. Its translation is CASSPTENTEAFF.